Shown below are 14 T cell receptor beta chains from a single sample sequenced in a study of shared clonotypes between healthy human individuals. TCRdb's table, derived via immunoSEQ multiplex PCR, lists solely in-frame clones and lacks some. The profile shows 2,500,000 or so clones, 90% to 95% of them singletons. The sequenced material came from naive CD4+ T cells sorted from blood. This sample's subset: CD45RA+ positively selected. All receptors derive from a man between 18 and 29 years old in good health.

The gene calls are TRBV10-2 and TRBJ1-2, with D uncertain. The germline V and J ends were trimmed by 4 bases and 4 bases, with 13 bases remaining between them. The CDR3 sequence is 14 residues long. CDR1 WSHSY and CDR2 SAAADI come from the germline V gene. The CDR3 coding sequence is TGCGCCAGCAGTGGTCAGGATCGAGCCTATGGCTACACCTTC. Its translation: CASSGQDRAYGYTF.

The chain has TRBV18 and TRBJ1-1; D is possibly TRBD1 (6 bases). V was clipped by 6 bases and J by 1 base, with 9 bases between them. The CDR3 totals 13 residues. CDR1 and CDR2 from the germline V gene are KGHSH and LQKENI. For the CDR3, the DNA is TGTGCCAGCTCTCGACAGGCGAACACTGAAGCTTTCTTT. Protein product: CASSRQANTEAFF.

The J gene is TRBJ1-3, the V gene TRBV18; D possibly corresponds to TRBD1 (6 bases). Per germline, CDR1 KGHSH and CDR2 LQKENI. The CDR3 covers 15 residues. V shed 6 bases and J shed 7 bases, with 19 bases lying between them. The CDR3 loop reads CASSSEDRRTNTIYF. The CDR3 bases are TGTGCCAGCTCGTCGGAGGACAGAAGGACGAACACCATATATTTT.

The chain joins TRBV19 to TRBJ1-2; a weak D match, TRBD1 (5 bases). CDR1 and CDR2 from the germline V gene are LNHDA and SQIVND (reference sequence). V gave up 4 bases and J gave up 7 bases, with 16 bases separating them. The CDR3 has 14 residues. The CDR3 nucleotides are TGTGCCAGTAGTACGACAGCGTACGTCGCTGGCTACACCTTC. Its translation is CASSTTAYVAGYTF.

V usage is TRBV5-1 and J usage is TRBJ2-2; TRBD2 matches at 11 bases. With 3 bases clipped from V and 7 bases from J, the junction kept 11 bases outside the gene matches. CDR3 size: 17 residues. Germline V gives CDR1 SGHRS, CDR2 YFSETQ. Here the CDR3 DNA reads TGCGCCAGCAGCTCTATAGCGGGAGGGCCGAGTGTCGGGGAGCTGTTTTTT. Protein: CASSSIAGGPSVGELFF.

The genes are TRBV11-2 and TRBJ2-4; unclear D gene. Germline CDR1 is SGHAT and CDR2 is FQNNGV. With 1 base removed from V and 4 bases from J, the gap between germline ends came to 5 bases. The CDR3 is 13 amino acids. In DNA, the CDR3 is TGTGCCAGCAGCTTAGGACGGAAAAACATTCAGTACTTC. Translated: CASSLGRKNIQYF.

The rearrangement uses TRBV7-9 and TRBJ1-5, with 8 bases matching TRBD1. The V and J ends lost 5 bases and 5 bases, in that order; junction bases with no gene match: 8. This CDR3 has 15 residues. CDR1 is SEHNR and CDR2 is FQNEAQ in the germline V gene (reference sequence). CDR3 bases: TGTGCCAGCAGCGCAGGGACAGGTCCCTATCAGCCCCAGCATTTT. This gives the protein CASSAGTGPYQPQHF. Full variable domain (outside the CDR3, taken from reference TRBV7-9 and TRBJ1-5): DTGVSQNPRHKITKRGQNVTFRCDPISEHNRLYWYRQTLGQGPEFLTYFQNEAQLEKSRLLSDRFSAERPKGSFSTLEIQRTEQGDSAMYLCASSAGTGPYQPQHFGDGTRLSIL.

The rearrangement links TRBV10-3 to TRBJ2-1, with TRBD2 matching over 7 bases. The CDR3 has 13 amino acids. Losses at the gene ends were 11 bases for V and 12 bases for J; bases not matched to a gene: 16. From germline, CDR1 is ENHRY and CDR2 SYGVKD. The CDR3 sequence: CASARGGEGGQFF. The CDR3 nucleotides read TGTGCCTCAGCCCGGGGAGGGGAAGGCGGGCAGTTCTTC.

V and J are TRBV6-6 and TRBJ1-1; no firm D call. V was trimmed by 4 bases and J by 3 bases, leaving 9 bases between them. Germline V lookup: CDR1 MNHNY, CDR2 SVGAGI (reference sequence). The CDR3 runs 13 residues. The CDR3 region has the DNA TGTGCCAGCAGTTCTTTTGCCTACACTGAAGCTTTCTTT. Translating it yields CASSSFAYTEAFF.

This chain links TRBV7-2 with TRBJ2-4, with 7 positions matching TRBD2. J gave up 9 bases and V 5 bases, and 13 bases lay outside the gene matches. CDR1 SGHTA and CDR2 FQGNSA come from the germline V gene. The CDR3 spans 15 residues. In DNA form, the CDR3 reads TGTGCCAGCAGCATCTTAGCGGGTGGGGGTGGCATTCAGTACTTC. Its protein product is CASSILAGGGGIQYF.

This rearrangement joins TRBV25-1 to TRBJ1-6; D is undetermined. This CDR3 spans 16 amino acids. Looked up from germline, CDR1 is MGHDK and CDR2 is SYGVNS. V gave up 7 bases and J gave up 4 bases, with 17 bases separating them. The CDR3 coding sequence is TGTGCCAGCACCCCCGGTGGTCCAGCATATAATTCACCCCTCCACTTT. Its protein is CASTPGGPAYNSPLHF.

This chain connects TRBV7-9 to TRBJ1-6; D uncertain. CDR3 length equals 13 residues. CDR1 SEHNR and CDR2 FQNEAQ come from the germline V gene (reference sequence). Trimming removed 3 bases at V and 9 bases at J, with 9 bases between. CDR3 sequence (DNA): TGTGCCAGCAGCTTCGCTGAAAGTTCACCCCTCCACTTT. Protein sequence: CASSFAESSPLHF.

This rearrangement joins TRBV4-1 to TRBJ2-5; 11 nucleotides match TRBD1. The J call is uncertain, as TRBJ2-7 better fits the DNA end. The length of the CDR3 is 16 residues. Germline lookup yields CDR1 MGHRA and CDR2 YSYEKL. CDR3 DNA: TGCGCCAGCAGCCAACTAGGGACAGGGGGTAATAACGAGCAGTACTTC. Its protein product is CASSQLGTGGNNEQYF.

CDR3 protein: CASSLAGIIAKNIQYF. CDR3 DNA sequence: TGTGCCAGCAGCTTAGCAGGGATTATAGCCAAAAACATTCAGTACTTC. V is TRBV7-8 and J is TRBJ2-4, with D hard to call. CDR1 and CDR2 from the germline V gene are SGHVS and FQNEAQ. Trimming pared 0 bases from V and 0 bases from J, leaving 9 bases between. The length of the CDR3 is 16 residues.